The source of this T cell receptor beta chain is a study of T cells in Graves' hyperthyroidism and ophthalmopathy. General observations from the study: A median approximately 6.8 months before onset, the model predicted ophthalmopathy. Most expanded thyroid clonotypes above 0.001 also appeared in blood.

No ophthalmopathy progression within 18 months constituted stable Graves' hyperthyroidism. Based on clinical symptoms, serum thyroxine and TRAb, thyroid ultrasound and orbital computed tomography, diagnoses were reached. V lost 5 bases and J lost 4, with 12 bases in between. The V gene's germline CDR1 is MNHNY and CDR2 SVGAGI (reference sequence). The CDR3 contains 15 residues. This clonotype was seen many times. The antigen is not known. Amplification of TCR beta CDR3 regions was performed using RNA transcripts as template. Primed by the HTBI set, a first-round RT-PCR was run on the TCR CDR3. TCRdb analysed the multiplex PCR reads with MiXCR anew, one entry per CDR3 protein. Here the sample spans hundreds of thousands of distinct CDR3 sequences, more than 45% being singletons.

The rearrangement uses TRBV6-6 and TRBJ2-6; D remains unclear. Sequenced input: peripheral blood or thyroid tissue (not recorded which). The sequence was collected from a woman aged 18-30 years with Graves' hyperthyroidism. The CDR3 nucleotides are TGTGCCAGCAGTAGTACAGCTCCCGGGGCCAACGTCCTGACTTTC. Translation gives CASSSTAPGANVLTF.